These T cell receptor beta chains were read from a single sample in a study of CD8+ T cells in alopecia areata. Repertoires were generated with immunoSEQ multiplex PCR, while TCRdb's copy carries only in-frame clones and drops some. The sample yields more than 150,000 clones, 59% seen once. The sample consisted of CD4+ T cells sorted from blood, taken at week 0. The receptors stem from a human donor with alopecia areata. Both conserved end residues are part of each CDR3. D genes are given only for firm matches. Only some rows state a clone size, as once, few, many or a class for expanded clones.

TRBD1	TRBJ1-1	TRBV27	.	CASSQGGRTEAFF	TGTGCCAGCAGTCAGGGGGGGAGGACTGAAGCTTTCTTT
.	TRBJ2-7	TRBV29-1	.	CSVGAAIYEQYF	TGCAGCGTTGGGGCTGCGATCTACGAGCAGTACTTC
.	TRBJ2-7	TRBV15	.	CATSREGAGLGEQYF	TGTGCCACCAGCAGAGAGGGTGCAGGTCTGGGGGAGCAGTACTTC
.	TRBJ2-7	TRBV30	.	CAWRSSSYSYEQYF	TGTGCCTGGAGATCTAGCAGCTACTCCTACGAGCAGTACTTC
.	TRBJ2-1	TRBV7-9	few	CASSSLAGRKYNEQFF	TGTGCCAGCAGCTCCCTGGCGGGGAGGAAATACAATGAGCAGTTCTTC
TRBD1	TRBJ1-2	TRBV29-1	.	CSVGTGGGYTF	TGCAGCGTTGGGACAGGGGGTGGCTACACCTTC
.	TRBJ2-5	TRBV6-5	.	CASSFRGIETQYF	TGTGCCAGCAGTTTTCGGGGGATTGAGACCCAGTACTTC
TRBD1	TRBJ2-1	TRBV5-6	.	CASSLDGTAYNEQFF	TGTGCCAGCAGCTTAGACGGGACAGCGTACAATGAGCAGTTCTTC
TRBD1	TRBJ2-7	TRBV11-2	.	CASSLGGTGRQEQYF	TGTGCCAGCAGCTTAGGCGGGACAGGGCGGCAAGAGCAGTACTTC
.	TRBJ1-2	TRBV10-2	.	CASSEDPQYYGYTF	TGCGCCAGCAGTGAGGATCCCCAGTACTATGGCTACACCTTC
.	TRBJ2-3	TRBV2	few	CASGGRTSTDTQYF	TGTGCCAGCGGGGGGAGGACAAGCACAGATACGCAGTATTTT
.	TRBJ2-3	TRBV4-1	.	CASSQDRDTDTQYF	TGCGCCAGCAGCCAGGACAGAGACACAGATACGCAGTATTTT
.	TRBJ1-6	TRBV25-1	.	CASSVSGVGSPLHF	TGTGCCAGCAGTGTGTCAGGGGTTGGTTCACCCCTCCACTTT
.	TRBJ2-7	TRBV19	medium-sized	CASSIEDPYEQYF	TGTGCCAGTAGTATCGAGGATCCCTACGAGCAGTACTTC
.	TRBJ1-6	TRBV27	.	CASRRESSYSPLHF	TGTGCCAGCAGAAGGGAGTCGTCCTATTCACCCCTCCACTTT
TRBD2	TRBJ2-3	TRBV29-1	few	CSVRVSGGTDTQYF	TGCAGCGTGAGGGTTAGCGGGGGCACAGATACGCAGTATTTT
.	TRBJ1-1	TRBV6-1	few	CASSVMSRETEAFF	TGTGCCAGCAGTGTAATGTCAAGGGAGACTGAAGCTTTCTTT
.	TRBJ2-7	TRBV28	.	CASSFHSYEQYF	TGTGCCAGCAGTTTCCACTCCTACGAGCAGTACTTC
.	TRBJ1-2	TRBV29-1	.	CSVERSEYGYTF	TGCAGCGTTGAAAGGTCAGAGTATGGCTACACCTTC
.	TRBJ1-2	TRBV14	.	CASSQAHRGPYGYTF	TGTGCCAGCAGCCAAGCCCACAGAGGACCTTATGGCTACACCTTC
.	TRBJ2-2	TRBV27	few	CASTKAGESRELFF	TGTGCCAGCACAAAGGCAGGGGAGAGTCGGGAGCTGTTTTTT
.	TRBJ1-3	TRBV18	few	CASSLSTVGSGNTIYF	TGTGCCAGCTCACTATCGACAGTGGGCTCTGGAAACACCATATATTTT
.	TRBJ2-1	TRBV5-1	.	CASSLFQASHNEQFF	TGCGCCAGCAGCTTGTTTCAGGCGTCCCACAATGAGCAGTTCTTC
.	TRBJ2-3	TRBV19	.	CASSIGDTQYF	TGTGCCAGTAGTATCGGGGATACGCAGTATTTT
.	TRBJ1-5	TRBV2	.	CASSWDVFNQPQHF	TGTGCCAGCAGTTGGGACGTGTTTAATCAGCCCCAGCATTTT
.	TRBJ1-6	TRBV11-2	.	CASTLFSGRSALHF	TGTGCCAGCACCCTGTTTAGTGGGCGTTCGGCCCTCCACTTT
TRBD1	TRBJ2-1	TRBV2	.	CASNRQGSEQFF	TGTGCCAGCAACCGACAGGGAAGTGAGCAGTTCTTC
.	TRBJ1-2	TRBV30	.	CAWAQGSGYTF	TGTGCCTGGGCACAGGGTAGTGGCTACACCTTC
.	TRBJ1-4	TRBV5-6	few	CASSTTKDGEKLFF	TGTGCCAGCAGCACGACTAAGGATGGGGAAAAACTGTTTTTT
.	TRBJ1-2	TRBV15	.	CATSRDRDPAYGYTF	TGTGCCACCAGCAGAGATCGGGATCCTGCCTATGGCTACACCTTC
.	TRBJ1-2	TRBV6-5	.	CASSYVAGGGYTF	TGTGCCAGCAGTTATGTTGCAGGCGGGGGCTACACCTTC
.	TRBJ2-1	TRBV7-9	.	CASSPGNSDEQFF	TGTGCCAGCAGCCCAGGGAACTCGGATGAGCAGTTCTTC
TRBD1	TRBJ2-5	TRBV30	once	CAWSLPDRVKETQYF	TGTGCCTGGAGTCTCCCGGACAGGGTTAAAGAGACCCAGTACTTC
TRBD1	TRBJ1-2	TRBV7-2	few	CASSGGTANYGYTF	TGTGCCAGCAGCGGAGGGACAGCAAACTATGGCTACACCTTC
.	TRBJ1-1	TRBV5-6	.	CASSLLANTEAFF	TGTGCCAGCAGCTTGTTGGCGAACACTGAAGCTTTCTTT
.	TRBJ1-2	TRBV4-1	.	CASSQEAAGYGYTF	TGCGCCAGCAGCCAAGAAGCGGCGGGCTATGGCTACACCTTC
TRBD1	TRBJ1-6	TRBV30	.	CAWSRTGSYNSPLHF	TGTGCCTGGAGTCGGACAGGCTCCTATAATTCACCCCTCCACTTT
.	TRBJ2-3	TRBV29-1	once	CSAIWGRGADTQYF	TGCAGCGCTATATGGGGCAGGGGTGCAGATACGCAGTATTTT
.	TRBJ1-2	TRBV6-5	.	CASRRVDYGYTF	TGTGCCAGCAGGAGGGTTGACTATGGCTACACCTTC
.	TRBJ2-1	TRBV29-1	few	CSVGAGEQFF	TGCAGCGTAGGAGCGGGTGAGCAGTTCTTC
.	TRBJ2-3	TRBV7-2	.	CASSLRTHLTRTDTQYF	TGTGCCAGCAGCTTAAGGACCCACCTAACCCGCACAGATACGCAGTATTTT
TRBD1	TRBJ2-5	TRBV6-6	.	CASKRPGGGETQYF	TGTGCCAGCAAACGACCAGGGGGCGGAGAGACCCAGTACTTC
TRBD2	TRBJ2-3	TRBV7-9	once	CATGRGSTDTQYF	TGTGCCACGGGGCGGGGGAGCACAGATACGCAGTATTTT
.	TRBJ1-1	TRBV29-1	.	CRISQGNTEAFF	TGCAGAATAAGCCAGGGGAACACTGAAGCTTTCTTT
.	TRBJ1-6	TRBV27	.	CASSGLGISPLHF	TGTGCCAGCAGCGGACTCGGGATTTCACCCCTCCACTTT
TRBD2	TRBJ2-5	TRBV7-2	few	CASSTGLATETQYF	TGTGCCAGCAGCACCGGACTAGCCACAGAGACCCAGTACTTC
TRBD1	TRBJ1-5	TRBV18	.	CASSYTGTGDSNQPQHF	TGTGCCAGCTCCTACACCGGGACAGGGGATAGCAATCAGCCCCAGCATTTT